The rows below give T cell receptor beta chains drawn from one sample of a study of cytomegalovirus exposure and HLA in healthy donors. The method was immunoSEQ multiplex PCR; TCRdb's version includes in-frame clones alone and lacks a portion of them. The repertoire includes 150,000 to 200,000 clones, 86% of them detected once, and 7.2% sits in the top ten. The sample was PBMCs. These receptors were obtained from a man aged 25-40 years in good health and CMV-seropositive. Both conserved end residues are part of each CDR3. D genes are given only for firm matches. Only some rows state a clone size, as once, few, many or a class for expanded clones.

>TRBV30|-|12|TRBJ2-4|-
TGTGCCTGGACTATCCACAAAAACATTCAGTACTTC
CAWTIHKNIQYF
>TRBV7-2|-|16|TRBJ2-3|TRBD2
TGTGCCAGCAGCTCGACTAGCGGGGGATACACAGATACGCAGTATTTT
CASSSTSGGYTDTQYF
>TRBV7-9|-|16|TRBJ2-7|-
TGTGCCAGCAGCTTTCTAACAGATTACGACACCTACGAGCAGTACTTC
CASSFLTDYDTYEQYF
>TRBV6-5|-|13|TRBJ1-1|-
TGTGCCAGCAGTCGAAGAGGACGGACTGAAGCTTTCTTT
CASSRRGRTEAFF
>TRBV29-1|-|10|TRBJ2-3|-
TGCAACGCGGGGACAGATACGCAGTATTTT
CNAGTDTQYF
>TRBV7-2|once|15|TRBJ1-5|TRBD1
TGTGCCAGCAGCGGACAGACAGGGACAAATCAGCCCCAGCATTTT
CASSGQTGTNQPQHF
>TRBV9|-|15|TRBJ2-5|-
TGTGCCAGCAGCCGGGGCGGTCCGTCCCAAGAGACCCAGTACTTC
CASSRGGPSQETQYF
>TRBV6-5|few|15|TRBJ1-6|-
TGTGCCAGCAGTTACTCGAGTGGCCAGGGTTCACCCCTCCACTTT
CASSYSSGQGSPLHF
>TRBV4-1|once|13|TRBJ1-4|-
TGCGCCAGCAGCCGCGCGGTTAATGAAAAACTGTTTTTT
CASSRAVNEKLFF
>TRBV5-1|once|16|TRBJ2-7|TRBD1
TGCGCCAGCAGCGAATACCGACAGGGGCCATCCTACGAGCAGTACTTC
CASSEYRQGPSYEQYF
>TRBV5-4|-|12|TRBJ2-1|-
TGTGCCAGCAGCTTGTGGTACAATGAGCAGTTCTTC
CASSLWYNEQFF
>TRBV7-9|few|16|TRBJ1-6|-
TGTGCCAGCAGCTTAGTGGGCGGGACGGCCAATTCACCCCTCCACTTT
CASSLVGGTANSPLHF
>TRBV5-1|once|15|TRBJ2-3|-
TGCGCCAGCAGCTTGGGTTGGGGTTTCACAGATACGCAGTATTTT
CASSLGWGFTDTQYF
>TRBV27|few|15|TRBJ2-1|-
TGTGCCAGCAGTTTATTTAGCGACGCCTACAATGAGCAGTTCTTC
CASSLFSDAYNEQFF
>TRBV11-1|-|13|TRBJ2-1|-
TGTGCCAGCAGCCCGTCAGGAGGCAATGAGCAGTTCTTC
CASSPSGGNEQFF
>TRBV4-1|once|15|TRBJ2-3|-
TGCGCCAGCAGCTCCCATGCCGGGGGGCTCGGTACGCAGTATTTT
CASSSHAGGLGTQYF
>TRBV29-1|-|13|TRBJ2-7|-
TGCAGCACGCAGGGGGGGGAATTCTACGAGCAGTACTTC
CSTQGGEFYEQYF
>TRBV5-1|once|15|TRBJ1-1|TRBD1
TGCGCCAGCAGCTCAAACAGGGGGATGAACACTGAAGCTTTCTTT
CASSSNRGMNTEAFF
>TRBV6-5|medium-sized|14|TRBJ1-1|-
TGTGCCAGCCCTGGCGACGGCCTGAACACTGAAGCTTTCTTT
CASPGDGLNTEAFF
>TRBV6-5|-|13|TRBJ2-7|-
TGTGCCAGCAGTTATTCCATAAATTACGAGCAGTACTTC
CASSYSINYEQYF
>TRBV5-1|few|16|TRBJ1-6|-
TGCGCCAGCAGCTTGGTGGTACCCGGGGAGGATTCACCCCTCCACTTT
CASSLVVPGEDSPLHF
>TRBV6-6|-|14|TRBJ2-7|-
TGTGCCAGCAGTTCCCCCAGAGGGTCGGGCGAGCAGTACTTC
CASSSPRGSGEQYF
>TRBV6-6|once|14|TRBJ2-4|-
TGTGCCAGCAGTGGTGCCAGGGTCCAAAACATTCAGTACTTC
CASSGARVQNIQYF
>TRBV5-1|-|15|TRBJ2-5|-
TGCGCCAGCAGCTTGGGAGCAGGGGCCCAAGAGACCCAGTACTTC
CASSLGAGAQETQYF
>TRBV10-3|few|19|TRBJ2-7|TRBD2
TGTGCCATCAGTGGCGGCGGTGGCGTTCGGCGGGAGTCGGCCTACGAGCAGTACTTC
CAISGGGGVRRESAYEQYF
>TRBV11-1|-|15|TRBJ2-2|TRBD2
TGTGCCAGCACCGGACTAGCGGGAAACACCGGGGAGCTGTTTTTT
CASTGLAGNTGELFF
>TRBV28|once|14|TRBJ2-1|-
TGTGCCAGCAGACCGGGCTCACACTACAATGAGCAGTTCTTC
CASRPGSHYNEQFF
>TRBV6-5|-|15|TRBJ2-7|TRBD1
TGTGCCAGCAGTATTACCGGGACAGGGCCATACGAGCAGTACTTC
CASSITGTGPYEQYF
>TRBV5-1|-|13|TRBJ1-3|-
TGCGCCAGCAGCCCCCAGGGAGGCGACACCATATATTTT
CASSPQGGDTIYF
>TRBV9|-|14|TRBJ2-1|-
TGTGCCAGCAGCCTGCAGGGTTCAAGCAATGAGCAGTTCTTC
CASSLQGSSNEQFF
>TRBV29-1|-|14|TRBJ1-1|-
TGCAGCGTTGCCCTTAGGGGACGGAGCACTGAAGCTTTCTTT
CSVALRGRSTEAFF
>TRBV7-2|-|14|TRBJ1-1|-
TGTGCCAGCAGCTTATCGGGGTGGGGGACTGAAGCTTTCTTT
CASSLSGWGTEAFF
>TRBV2|-|15|TRBJ1-5|-
TGTGCCAGCAGTGAAAGGACTCGACGCAATCAGCCCCAGCATTTT
CASSERTRRNQPQHF
>TRBV7-9|-|13|TRBJ2-7|TRBD2
TGTGCCAGCAGTTCTAGCGGGGCCTACGAGCAGTACTTC
CASSSSGAYEQYF
>TRBV18|-|15|TRBJ2-5|-
TGTGCCAGCTCACCACCGCGACCCAGCCAAGAGACCCAGTACTTC
CASSPPRPSQETQYF
>TRBV5-6|few|12|TRBJ1-2|-
TGTGCCAGCAGCGTACAGGGTGCTGGCTACACCTTC
CASSVQGAGYTF
>TRBV4-3|-|15|TRBJ2-7|-
TGCGCCAGCAGCCAACTCAACACGGTACTCCACGAGCAGTACTTC
CASSQLNTVLHEQYF
>TRBV6-1|-|12|TRBJ1-4|-
TGTGCCAGCACCCCCCGGGGGCGAAAACTGTTTTTT
CASTPRGRKLFF
>TRBV9|-|16|TRBJ1-1|TRBD1
TGTGCCAGCAGCCCTAGTGGGGGGGACAGGGGTGCTGAAGCTTTCTTT
CASSPSGGDRGAEAFF
>TRBV27|few|17|TRBJ2-3|TRBD2
TGTGCCAGCAGTTCACCGGGACTAGCGGAACACACAGATACGCAGTATTTT
CASSSPGLAEHTDTQYF